Here is one T cell receptor beta chain with its context. The repertoire was sequenced with immunoSEQ multiplex PCR; TCRdb's copy has only in-frame clones and lacks some. The data show about 180,000 clones, with 90% seen just once and about 1.4% held by the top ten. These data are taken from a study of control samples from healthy donors and cancer patients. V lost 4 bases to trimming and J lost 4 bases, with 9 bases between them. In germline, CDR1 is KGHDR, CDR2 SFDVKD. The CDR3 runs to 13 residues. This TCR came from a woman between 50 and 59 years old in good health. The sequenced material came from blood. J is TRBJ1-2 and V is TRBV24-1; the D gene is possibly TRBD1 (5 bases). The CDR3 nucleotides read TGTGCCACCAGTGAGGGGCGCGCCTATGGCTACACCTTC. It codes for CATSEGRAYGYTF.